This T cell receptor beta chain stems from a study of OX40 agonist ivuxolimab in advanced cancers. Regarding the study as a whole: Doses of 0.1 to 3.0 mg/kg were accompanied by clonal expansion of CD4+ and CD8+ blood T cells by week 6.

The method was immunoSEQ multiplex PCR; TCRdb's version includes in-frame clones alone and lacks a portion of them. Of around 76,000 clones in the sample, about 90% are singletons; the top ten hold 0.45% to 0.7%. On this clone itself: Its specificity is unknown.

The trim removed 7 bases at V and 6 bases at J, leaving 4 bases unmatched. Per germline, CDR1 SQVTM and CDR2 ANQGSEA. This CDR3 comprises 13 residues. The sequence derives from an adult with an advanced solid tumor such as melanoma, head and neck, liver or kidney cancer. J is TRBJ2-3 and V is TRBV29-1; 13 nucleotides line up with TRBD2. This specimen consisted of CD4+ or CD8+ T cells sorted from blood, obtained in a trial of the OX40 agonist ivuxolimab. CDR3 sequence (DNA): TGCAGCGCCCCGACTAGCGGGGGGGATACGCAGTATTTT. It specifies CSAPTSGGDTQYF.